This passage covers 10 T cell receptor beta chains from one sample sequenced in a study of T-cell memory formation after mild COVID-19. TCRdb reprocessed the 5' RACE reads via MiXCR and lists one record per CDR3 protein. The data contain fewer than 50,000 distinct CDR3 sequences, 8% to 10% of them singletons. The sample taken for sequencing was PBMCs or a T cell subset sorted from them (not recorded which). The receptors originated from an adult woman who had mild COVID-19 (a few samples of this study predate the infection). Cell type and time point are not known.

The rearrangement uses TRBV18 and TRBJ2-6; D is tentatively TRBD1 or TRBD2 (5 bases each). Germline V gene sequence: CDR1 KGHSH, CDR2 LQKENI. CDR3 length: 13 amino acids. Trimming removed 4 bases at V and 5 bases at J, with 6 bases between. The CDR3, as DNA: TGTGCCAGCTCACGGGACCGGGCCAACGTCCTGACTTTC. Amino acids: CASSRDRANVLTF.

The chain combines TRBV25-1 with TRBJ1-5, with D possibly being TRBD1 (5 bases). Deletions cut 9 bases from V and 2 bases from J, with 17 bases between. CDR3 length: 15 residues. Germline CDR1 is MGHDK and CDR2 is SYGVNS. DNA for the CDR3: TGTGCCAGTGGTTCAGACAGTGGGGGCAATCAGCCCCAGCATTTT. This codes for CASGSDSGGNQPQHF.

This clonotype was seen only a few times. V is TRBV20-1 and J is TRBJ2-3; D perhaps matches TRBD2 (7 bases). Germline V CDR1 and CDR2: DFQATT, SNEGSKA (reference sequence). This CDR3 is 15 amino acids long. The V end was cut by 6 bases, the J end by 2 bases, with 18 bases between. The CDR3 sequence: CSARAVGGLTDTQYF. The CDR3 region has the DNA TGCAGTGCCCGTGCGGTGGGGGGGCTCACAGATACGCAGTATTTT.

This clonotype was seen at least ten times. The V gene is TRBV29-1, the J gene TRBJ2-3; maybe TRBD2 (5 bases). Germline V CDR1 and CDR2: SQVTM, ANQGSEA. The V end lost 7 bases, the J end lost 2 bases, and 13 bases lay between the germline ends. This CDR3 contains 13 residues. CDR3 region: CSAVPGVTDTQYF. The CDR3 region has the DNA TGCAGCGCGGTCCCCGGGGTCACAGATACGCAGTATTTT.

This clonotype has at least ten counts. The gene calls are TRBV20-1 and TRBJ1-1, with TRBD1 matching 7 bases. Germline-derived CDR1 and CDR2 are DFQATT and SNEGSKA (reference sequence). J was trimmed by 0 bases and V by 0 bases; bases with no gene match: 13. The CDR3 totals 18 residues. CDR3 DNA: TGCAGTGCTAGAGATATGGACAGGTCGGGCGAATTGAACACTGAAGCTTTCTTT. Translation: CSARDMDRSGELNTEAFF.

This clonotype turned up a few times. The V gene is TRBV4-1, the J gene TRBJ1-1; perhaps TRBD1 as D (5 bases). Deletions cut 0 bases from V and 7 bases from J, with 9 bases between. This CDR3 comprises 13 residues. Germline V gene sequence: CDR1 MGHRA, CDR2 YSYEKL. The CDR3 DNA follows: TGCGCCAGCAGCCAAGATAGGGGTTTTGAAGCTTTCTTT. It encodes CASSQDRGFEAFF.

This clonotype appeared many times. The rearrangement uses TRBV6-6 and TRBJ2-3; 12 bases are a match to TRBD2. The CDR3 is 16 residues long. CDR1 and CDR2 (germline): MNHNY, SVGAGI (reference sequence). Trimming at V came to 5 bases and at J to 9 bases, leaving 12 bases not matched to a gene. The CDR3 DNA is TGTGCCAGCAGTCTAGCGGGAGGGCCGGCCTCCGGAACGCAGTATTTT. It specifies CASSLAGGPASGTQYF.

This clonotype occurred many times. The chain is built from TRBV4-1 and TRBJ2-1; the match to TRBD2 covers 7 bases. The CDR3 is 15 amino acids. CDR1 is MGHRA, CDR2 YSYEKL, per germline. The V gene end was trimmed by 0 bases and the J gene end by 13 bases; junction bases not matched to a gene: 12. Here the CDR3 reads CASSQENRGGASQFF. The CDR3 nucleotides are TGCGCCAGCAGCCAAGAAAACCGGGGAGGGGCGTCTCAGTTCTTC.

The chain employs TRBV3-1 and TRBJ1-1; D gene ambiguous. Germline CDR1 LGHDT, CDR2 YNNKEL (reference sequence). CDR3 size: 16 residues. The germline V and J ends were trimmed by 3 bases and 4 bases, with 18 bases remaining between them. The CDR3 nucleotides read TGTGCCAGCAGCCATGGCCTAGCGGTGACGGGCACTGAAGCTTTCTTT. As protein: CASSHGLAVTGTEAFF.

This clonotype was observed a handful of times. The chain employs TRBV7-9 and TRBJ2-3, with D tentatively TRBD2 (6 bases). The V gene lost 2 bases and the J gene lost 6 bases, with 15 bases spanning the gap. This CDR3 contains 15 residues. CDR1 is SEHNR, CDR2 FQNEAQ, per germline (reference sequence). The CDR3 coding sequence is TGTGCCAGCAGCTTATTGGAGTTTCGGGAGGATACGCAGTATTTT. This gives the protein CASSLLEFREDTQYF. The full variable domain, rest sourced from reference TRBV7-9 and TRBJ2-3, is DTGVSQNPRHKITKRGQNVTFRCDPISEHNRLYWYRQTLGQGPEFLTYFQNEAQLEKSRLLSDRFSAERPKGSFSTLEIQRTEQGDSAMYLCASSLLEFREDTQYFGPGTRLTVL.